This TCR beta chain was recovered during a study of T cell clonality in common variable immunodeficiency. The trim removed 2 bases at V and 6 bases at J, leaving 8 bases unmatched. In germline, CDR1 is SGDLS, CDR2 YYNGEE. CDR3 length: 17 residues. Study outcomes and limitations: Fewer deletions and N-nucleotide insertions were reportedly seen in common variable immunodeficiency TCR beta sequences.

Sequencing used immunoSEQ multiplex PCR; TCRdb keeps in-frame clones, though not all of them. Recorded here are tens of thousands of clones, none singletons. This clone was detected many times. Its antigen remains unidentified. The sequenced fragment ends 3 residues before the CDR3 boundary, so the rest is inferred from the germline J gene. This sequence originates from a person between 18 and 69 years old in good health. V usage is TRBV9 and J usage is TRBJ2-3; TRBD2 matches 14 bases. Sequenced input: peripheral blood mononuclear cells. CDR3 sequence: CASSVGTSGSSEDTQYF. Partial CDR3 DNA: TGTGCCAGCAGCGTCGGGACTAGCGGGAGTTCGGAGGATACG. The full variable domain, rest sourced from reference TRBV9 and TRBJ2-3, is DSGVTQTPKHLITATGQRVTLRCSPRSGDLSVYWYQQSLDQGLQFLIQYYNGEERAKGNILERFSAQQFPDLHSELNLSSLELGDSALYFCASSVGTSGSSEDTQYFGPGTRLTVL.